Below are 11 T cell receptor beta chains sequenced from a single sample in a study of CXCR3-negative and CXCR3-positive naive CD8 T cells. With UMI labels, 5' RACE was used to prepare the TRB cDNA libraries. TCRdb re-called the 5' RACE reads; one entry per CDR3 protein, DNA not given. Its table records some 40,000 distinct CDR3 sequences. The sequenced sample was memory CD8+ T cells from blood. These receptors originate from a human donor in good health. Some clones in this sample may be carry-over from other donors' samples.

CDR3 residues: CSARVPGLQETQYF. The chain couples TRBV20-1 to TRBJ2-5; with no DNA, the TCRdb D assignment of TRBD2 cannot be verified. Germline-derived CDR1 and CDR2 are DFQATT and SNEGSKA (reference sequence). The CDR3 has 14 residues.

The chain carries TRBV7-2 and TRBJ2-1. This CDR3 is built from 12 residues. Germline CDR1 is SGHTA and CDR2 is FQGNSA. The CDR3: CASSLAEIEQFF.

This chain links TRBV11-2 with TRBJ2-3; the TCRdb D gene call, TRBD1, has no DNA to confirm it. Germline-derived CDR1 and CDR2 are SGHAT and FQNNGV. The CDR3 is 14 amino acids. CDR3 amino acids: CASSDDRDTDTQYF. Together with reference TRBV11-2 and TRBJ2-3, the CDR3 gives the full variable domain: EAGVAQSPRYKIIEKRQSVAFWCNPISGHATLYWYQQILGQGPKLLIQFQNNGVVDDSQLPKDRFSAERLKGVDSTLKIQPAKLEDSAVYLCASSDDRDTDTQYFGPGTRLTVL.

The chain joins TRBV7-6 to TRBJ1-4. This CDR3 comprises 14 residues. Per germline, CDR1 SGHVS and CDR2 FNYEAQ. This chain's CDR3 is CASSLMGGNEKLFF.

This clonotype ranks as medium-sized in terms of frequency. The chain carries TRBV20-1 and TRBJ1-6; the D call of TRBD1 rests on TCRdb alone, since no DNA is present to check it. The CDR3 covers 16 residues. Germline V gene data show CDR1 as DFQATT and CDR2 as SNEGSKA (reference sequence). CDR3 residues: CSARDLGDAYNSPLHF.

The J gene is TRBJ1-4, the V gene TRBV28. The CDR3 extends over 16 amino acids. CDR1 MDHEN and CDR2 SYDVKM come from the germline V gene. CDR3 in amino acids: CASSLLPIKISEKLFF.

The J gene is TRBJ2-2, the V gene TRBV28; TCRdb returns TRBD1, unconfirmable since there is no DNA. CDR1 and CDR2 (germline): MDHEN, SYDVKM. The CDR3 is 16 residues long. CDR3: CASSSPTGVDTGELFF. The variable domain in full, with the rest retrieved from reference TRBV28 and TRBJ2-2, is DVKVTQSSRYLVKRTGEKVFLECVQDMDHENMFWYRQDPGLGLRLIYFSYDVKMKEKGDIPEGYSVSREKKERFSLILESASTNQTSMYLCASSSPTGVDTGELFFGEGSRLTVL.

The V call is TRBV4-1, the J call TRBJ1-1; TCRdb calls TRBD1, which cannot be checked without DNA. Germline lookup yields CDR1 MGHRA and CDR2 YSYEKL. The CDR3 is 17 residues long. CDR3 protein: CASSPTGTHNPNTEAFF.

The CDR3 is CASRTGYEQYF. V is TRBV12-3 or TRBV12-4 and J is TRBJ2-7; the TCRdb call, TRBD1, lacks DNA for checking. CDR3 length: 11 amino acids.

The chain uses TRBV5-1 and TRBJ2-7; TCRdb picks TRBD1, but there is no DNA to check that call. This CDR3 contains 16 residues. Germline V gene sequence: CDR1 SGHRS, CDR2 YFSETQ. This CDR3 reads CASSGYTTGGFYEQYF.

This chain uses TRBV27 with TRBJ2-2; the D call from TCRdb, TRBD2, cannot be confirmed without DNA. In germline, CDR1 is MNHEY, CDR2 SMNVEV (reference sequence). The CDR3 contains 15 residues. Here the CDR3 reads CASSPGTSGTGELFF.